What follows is one T cell receptor (beta chain) and its context. Method: immunoSEQ multiplex PCR; TCRdb's copy keeps in-frame clones and lacks some. The sample lists roughly 200,000 clones, approximately 81% seen once, with roughly a sixth in the top ten. The sample originates from a study of blood T cell repertoires in COVID-19. From germline, CDR1 is SGHTA and CDR2 FQGNSA. The CDR3 spans 16 residues. V was pared by 5 bases and J by 5 bases, with 14 bases of the junction left unmatched. Sequencing input: PBMCs or T cells enriched from blood (not recorded which). This sequence originates from a man aged 40-49 years who had recovered from COVID-19. The chain links TRBV7-2 to TRBJ2-5, with 7 bases fitting TRBD2. The CDR3 DNA reads as TGTGCCAGCAGCCGGGCTGGGGCGGGAGTGCGCGAGACCCAGTACTTC. It is translated as CASSRAGAGVRETQYF.